Below, 9 T cell receptor beta chains from the same sample are listed, as sequenced in a study of monozygotic twins with inflammatory bowel disease. TCRdb reprocessed the 5' RACE reads; each CDR3 protein has one entry and no DNA is given. The table lists 300,000 to 350,000 distinct CDR3 sequences. The sequencing input was blood. Every receptor here comes from a human donor with ulcerative colitis or Crohn's disease, or a healthy co-twin of an affected twin (not recorded which).

The chain carries TRBV20-1 and TRBJ2-5; TCRdb indicates TRBD1, and absent DNA this call remains unverified. The CDR3 spans 11 residues. Germline loops: CDR1 DFQATT, CDR2 SNEGSKA (reference sequence). The CDR3 is CSGQKQETQYF.

This chain joins TRBV5-4 and TRBJ1-2; TCRdb selects TRBD1, and the lack of DNA leaves this call unchecked. Germline-derived CDR1 and CDR2 are SGHNT and YYREEE (reference sequence). The CDR3 contains 16 residues. The CDR3 here is CASSFGAGQGDYGYTF.

The chain joins TRBV29-1 to TRBJ1-1. Germline V gene lookup returns CDR1 SQVTM and CDR2 ANQGSEA. This CDR3 region has 14 residues. The CDR3 loop reads CSVEEGRLNTEAFF.

The rearrangement joins TRBV7-2 to TRBJ2-7; the D call from TCRdb, TRBD1, cannot be confirmed without DNA. Germline values: CDR1 SGHTA, CDR2 FQGNSA. CDR3 size: 15 residues. CDR3 in amino acids: CASSQAAQSSYEQYF.

The chain couples TRBV6-6 to TRBJ2-2; there is no DNA to check the TCRdb D call of TRBD2. The CDR3 has 13 amino acids. Per germline, CDR1 MNHNY and CDR2 SVGAGI (reference sequence). CDR3 protein: CASRAEDTGELFF.

The genes are TRBV7-9 and TRBJ2-5; TCRdb designates TRBD2, a call that cannot be tested without DNA. The V gene's germline CDR1 is SEHNR and CDR2 FQNEAQ (reference sequence). CDR3 length: 16 residues. CDR3 in amino acids: CASSSRYQLYEETQYF. Variable domain in full (rest from reference TRBV7-9 and TRBJ2-5): DTGVSQNPRHKITKRGQNVTFRCDPISEHNRLYWYRQTLGQGPEFLTYFQNEAQLEKSRLLSDRFSAERPKGSFSTLEIQRTEQGDSAMYLCASSSRYQLYEETQYFGPGTRLLVL.

This chain connects TRBV11-2 to TRBJ1-1; the D call of TRBD1 rests on TCRdb alone, since no DNA is present to check it. CDR1 is SGHAT, CDR2 FQNNGV, per germline. The CDR3 is 12 amino acids. This CDR3 is CASSSAGTGNFF. Full variable domain (rest looked up from reference TRBV11-2 and TRBJ1-1): EAGVAQSPRYKIIEKRQSVAFWCNPISGHATLYWYQQILGQGPKLLIQFQNNGVVDDSQLPKDRFSAERLKGVDSTLKIQPAKLEDSAVYLCASSSAGTGNFFGQGTRLTVV.

The chain employs TRBV9 and TRBJ2-5; TCRdb's D call, TRBD2, is unchecked because there is no DNA. This CDR3 has 14 amino acids. Per germline, CDR1 SGDLS and CDR2 YYNGEE. Here the CDR3 reads CASSLSTDGKTQYF.

J is TRBJ2-6 and V is TRBV4-3; TCRdb gives TRBD1 as the D gene, but with no DNA this cannot be confirmed. This CDR3 spans 16 amino acids. Germline V gene sequence: CDR1 LGHNA, CDR2 YSLEER. The CDR3 here is CASSQEDRAGANVLTF.